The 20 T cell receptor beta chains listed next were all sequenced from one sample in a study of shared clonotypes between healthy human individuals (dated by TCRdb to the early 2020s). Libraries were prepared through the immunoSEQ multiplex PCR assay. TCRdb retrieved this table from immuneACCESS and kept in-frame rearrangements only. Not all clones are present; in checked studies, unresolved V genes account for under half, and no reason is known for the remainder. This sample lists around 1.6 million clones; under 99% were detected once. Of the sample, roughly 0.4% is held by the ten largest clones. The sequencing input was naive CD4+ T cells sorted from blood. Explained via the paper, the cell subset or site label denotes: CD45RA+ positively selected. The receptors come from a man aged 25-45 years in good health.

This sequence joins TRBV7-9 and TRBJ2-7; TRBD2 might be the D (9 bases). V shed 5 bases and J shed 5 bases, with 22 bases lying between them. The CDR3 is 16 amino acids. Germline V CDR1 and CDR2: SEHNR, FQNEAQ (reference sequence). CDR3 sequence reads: CASSGQGEREAHEQYF. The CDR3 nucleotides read TGTGCCAGCAGCGGACAGGGTGAGCGGGAGGCCCACGAGCAGTACTTC.

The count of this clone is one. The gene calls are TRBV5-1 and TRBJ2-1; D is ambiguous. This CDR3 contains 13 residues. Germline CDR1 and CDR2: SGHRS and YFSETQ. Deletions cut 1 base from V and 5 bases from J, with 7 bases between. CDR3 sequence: CASSLTLNNEQFF. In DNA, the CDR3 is TGCGCCAGCAGCTTGACATTGAACAATGAGCAGTTCTTC.

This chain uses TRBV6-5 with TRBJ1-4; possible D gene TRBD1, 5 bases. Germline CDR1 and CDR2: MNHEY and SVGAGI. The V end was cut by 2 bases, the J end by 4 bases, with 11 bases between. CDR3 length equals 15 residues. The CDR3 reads CASSYRREGNEKLFF. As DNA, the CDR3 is TGTGCCAGCAGTTACCGCAGGGAGGGTAATGAAAAACTGTTTTTT.

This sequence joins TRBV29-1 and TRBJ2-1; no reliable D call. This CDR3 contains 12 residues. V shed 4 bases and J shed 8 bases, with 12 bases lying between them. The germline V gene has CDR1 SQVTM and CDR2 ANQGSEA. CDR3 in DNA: TGCAGCGTTGTGGCCCGAGTGGATGAGCAGTTCTTC. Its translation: CSVVARVDEQFF.

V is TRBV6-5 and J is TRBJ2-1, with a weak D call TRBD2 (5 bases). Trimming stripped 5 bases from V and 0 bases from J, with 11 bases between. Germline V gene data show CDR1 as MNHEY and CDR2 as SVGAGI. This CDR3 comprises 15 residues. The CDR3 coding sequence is TGTGCCAGCAGTCCAGCGGTCCCCTCCTACAATGAGCAGTTCTTC. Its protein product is CASSPAVPSYNEQFF.

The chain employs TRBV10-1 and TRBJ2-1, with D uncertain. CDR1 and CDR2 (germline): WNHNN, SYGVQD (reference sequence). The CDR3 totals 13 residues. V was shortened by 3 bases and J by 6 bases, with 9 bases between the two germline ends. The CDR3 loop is CASSDTIGNEQFF. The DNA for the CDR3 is TGCGCCAGCAGTGACACAATAGGCAATGAGCAGTTCTTC.

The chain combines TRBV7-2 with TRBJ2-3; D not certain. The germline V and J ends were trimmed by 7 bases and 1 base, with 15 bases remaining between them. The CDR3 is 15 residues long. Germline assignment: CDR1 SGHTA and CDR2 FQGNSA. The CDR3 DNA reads TGTGCCAGCACCGACGGTCTGGTTCGCACAGATACGCAGTATTTT. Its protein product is CASTDGLVRTDTQYF.

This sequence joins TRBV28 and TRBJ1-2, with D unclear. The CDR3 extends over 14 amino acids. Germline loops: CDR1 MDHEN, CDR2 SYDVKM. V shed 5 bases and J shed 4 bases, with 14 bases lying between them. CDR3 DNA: TGTGCCAGCAGTCCGGCGGGGTTTCCCTATGGCTACACCTTC. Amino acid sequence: CASSPAGFPYGYTF.

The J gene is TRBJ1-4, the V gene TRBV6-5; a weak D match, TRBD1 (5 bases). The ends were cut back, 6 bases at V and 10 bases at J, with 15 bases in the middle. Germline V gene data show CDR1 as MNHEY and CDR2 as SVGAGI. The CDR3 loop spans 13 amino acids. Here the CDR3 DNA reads TGTGCCAGCAGAAACCAGGGAGGCGGAAAACTGTTTTTT. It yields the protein CASRNQGGGKLFF.

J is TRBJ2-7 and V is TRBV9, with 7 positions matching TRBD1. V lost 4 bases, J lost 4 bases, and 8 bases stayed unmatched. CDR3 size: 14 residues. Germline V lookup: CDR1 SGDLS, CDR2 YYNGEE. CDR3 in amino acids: CASSYRGSQYEQYF. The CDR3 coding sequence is TGTGCCAGCAGCTACAGGGGATCGCAGTACGAGCAGTACTTC. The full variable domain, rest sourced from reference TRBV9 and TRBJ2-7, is DSGVTQTPKHLITATGQRVTLRCSPRSGDLSVYWYQQSLDQGLQFLIQYYNGEERAKGNILERFSAQQFPDLHSELNLSSLELGDSALYFCASSYRGSQYEQYFGPGTRLTVT.

The CDR3 sequence: CASSIQGGTDTQYF. CDR3 sequence (DNA): TGCGCCAGCAGCATCCAGGGAGGCACAGATACGCAGTATTTT. The chain links TRBV5-1 to TRBJ2-3; D may be TRBD1 or TRBD2 (5 bases each). The CDR3 has 14 amino acids. V was shortened by 4 bases and J by 1 base, with 10 bases between the two germline ends. CDR1 is SGHRS, CDR2 YFSETQ, per germline.

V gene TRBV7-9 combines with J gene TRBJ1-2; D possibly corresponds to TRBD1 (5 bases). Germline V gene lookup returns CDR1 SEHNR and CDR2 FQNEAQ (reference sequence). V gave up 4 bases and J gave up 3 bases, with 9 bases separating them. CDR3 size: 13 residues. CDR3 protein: CASSSRADYGYTF. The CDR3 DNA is TGTGCCAGCAGCTCCAGGGCAGACTATGGCTACACCTTC.

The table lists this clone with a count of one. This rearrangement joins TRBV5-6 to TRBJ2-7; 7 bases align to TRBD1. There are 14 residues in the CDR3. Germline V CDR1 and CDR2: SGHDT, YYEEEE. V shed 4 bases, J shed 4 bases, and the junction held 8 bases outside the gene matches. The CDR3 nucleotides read TGTGCCAGCAGCCCGACAGGGATTTTTTACGAGCAGTACTTC. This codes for CASSPTGIFYEQYF. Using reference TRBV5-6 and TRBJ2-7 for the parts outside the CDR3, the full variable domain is DAGVTQSPTHLIKTRGQQVTLRCSPKSGHDTVSWYQQALGQGPQFIFQYYEEEERQRGNFPDRFSGHQFPNYSSELNVNALLLGDSALYLCASSPTGIFYEQYFGPGTRLTVT.

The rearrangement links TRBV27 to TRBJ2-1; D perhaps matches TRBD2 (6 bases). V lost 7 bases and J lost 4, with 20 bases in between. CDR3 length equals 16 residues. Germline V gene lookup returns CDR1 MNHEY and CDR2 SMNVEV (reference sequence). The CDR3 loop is CASKLGRDLTYNEQFF. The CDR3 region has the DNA TGTGCCAGCAAGTTGGGGCGGGACCTTACTTACAATGAGCAGTTCTTC.

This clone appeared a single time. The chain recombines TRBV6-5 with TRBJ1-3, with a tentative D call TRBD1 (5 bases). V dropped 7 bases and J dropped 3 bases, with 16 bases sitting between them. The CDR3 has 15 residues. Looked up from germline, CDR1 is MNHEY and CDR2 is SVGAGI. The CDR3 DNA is TGTGCCAGCATTAATCGGGGGGACTATGGAAACACCATATATTTT. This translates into CASINRGDYGNTIYF.

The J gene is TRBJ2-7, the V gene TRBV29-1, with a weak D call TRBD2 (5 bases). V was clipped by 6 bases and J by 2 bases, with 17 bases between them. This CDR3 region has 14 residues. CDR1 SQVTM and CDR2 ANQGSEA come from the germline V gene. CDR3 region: CSVGGRGNPYEQYF. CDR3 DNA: TGCAGCGTGGGCGGTCGGGGAAACCCCTACGAGCAGTACTTC.

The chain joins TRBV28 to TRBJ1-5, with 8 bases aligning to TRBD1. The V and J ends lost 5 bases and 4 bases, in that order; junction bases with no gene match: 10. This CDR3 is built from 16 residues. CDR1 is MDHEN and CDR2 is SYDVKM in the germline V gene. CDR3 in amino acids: CASSATPGTGNQPQHF. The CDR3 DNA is TGTGCCAGCAGTGCCACCCCCGGGACAGGAAATCAGCCCCAGCATTTT. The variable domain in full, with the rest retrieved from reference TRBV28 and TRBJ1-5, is DVKVTQSSRYLVKRTGEKVFLECVQDMDHENMFWYRQDPGLGLRLIYFSYDVKMKEKGDIPEGYSVSREKKERFSLILESASTNQTSMYLCASSATPGTGNQPQHFGDGTRLSIL.

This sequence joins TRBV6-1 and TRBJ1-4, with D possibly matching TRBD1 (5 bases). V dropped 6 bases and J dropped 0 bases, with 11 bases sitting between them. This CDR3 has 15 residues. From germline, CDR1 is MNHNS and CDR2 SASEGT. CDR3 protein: CASRKTAATNEKLFF. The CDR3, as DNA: TGTGCCAGCAGGAAGACAGCTGCAACTAATGAAAAACTGTTTTTT.

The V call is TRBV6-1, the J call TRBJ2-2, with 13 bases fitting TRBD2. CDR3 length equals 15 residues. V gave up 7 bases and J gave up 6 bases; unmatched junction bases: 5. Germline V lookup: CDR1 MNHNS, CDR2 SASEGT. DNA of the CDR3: TGTGCCAGCACGGGACTAGCGGGAAGGGCCGGGGAGCTGTTTTTT. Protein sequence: CASTGLAGRAGELFF.

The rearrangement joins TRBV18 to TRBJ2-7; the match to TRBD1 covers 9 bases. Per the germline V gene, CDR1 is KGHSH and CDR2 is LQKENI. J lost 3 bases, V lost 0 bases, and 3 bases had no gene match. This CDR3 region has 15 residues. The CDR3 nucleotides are TGTGCCAGCTCACCACCGACAGGGGGTGGCTACGAGCAGTACTTC. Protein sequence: CASSPPTGGGYEQYF.